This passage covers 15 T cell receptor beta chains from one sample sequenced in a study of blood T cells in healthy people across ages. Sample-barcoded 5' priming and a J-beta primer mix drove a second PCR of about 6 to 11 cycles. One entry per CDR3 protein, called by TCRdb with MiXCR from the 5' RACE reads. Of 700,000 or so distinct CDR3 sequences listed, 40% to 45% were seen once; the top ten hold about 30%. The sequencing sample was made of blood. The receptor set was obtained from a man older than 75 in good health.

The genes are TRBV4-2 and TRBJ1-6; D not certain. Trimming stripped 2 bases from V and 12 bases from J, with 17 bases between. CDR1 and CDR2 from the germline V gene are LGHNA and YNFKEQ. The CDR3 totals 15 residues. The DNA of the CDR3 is TGTGCCAGCAGCCAAACCCTAGGTAACACCCGACCCCTCCACTTT. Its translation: CASSQTLGNTRPLHF.

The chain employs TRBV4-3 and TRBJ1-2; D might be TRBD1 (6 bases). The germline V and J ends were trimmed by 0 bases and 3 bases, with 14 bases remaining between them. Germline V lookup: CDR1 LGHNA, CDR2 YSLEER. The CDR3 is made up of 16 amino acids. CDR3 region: CASSQDRGGGHYGYTF. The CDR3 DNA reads TGCGCCAGCAGCCAAGATAGGGGAGGGGGGCACTATGGCTACACCTTC.

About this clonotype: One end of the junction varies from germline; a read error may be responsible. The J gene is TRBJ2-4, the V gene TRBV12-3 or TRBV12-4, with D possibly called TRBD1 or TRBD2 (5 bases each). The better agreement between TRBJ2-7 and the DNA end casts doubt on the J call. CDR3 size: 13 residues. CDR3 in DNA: TGTGCCACCAGTCTTCAGGGACCGGTCGAGCAGTACTTC. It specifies CATSLQGPVEQYF.

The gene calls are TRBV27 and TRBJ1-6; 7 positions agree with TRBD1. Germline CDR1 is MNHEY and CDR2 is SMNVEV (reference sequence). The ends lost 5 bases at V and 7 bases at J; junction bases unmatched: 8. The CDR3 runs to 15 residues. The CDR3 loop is CASSDRDARNSPLHF. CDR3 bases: TGTGCCAGCAGTGACAGGGACGCACGGAATTCACCCCTCCACTTT.

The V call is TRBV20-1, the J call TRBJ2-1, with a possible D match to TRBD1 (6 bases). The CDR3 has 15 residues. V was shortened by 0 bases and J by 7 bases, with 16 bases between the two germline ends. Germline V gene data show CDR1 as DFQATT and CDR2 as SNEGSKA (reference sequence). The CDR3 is CSAREAQGIRNEQFF. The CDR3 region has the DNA TGCAGTGCTAGAGAGGCTCAGGGGATAAGGAATGAGCAGTTCTTC.

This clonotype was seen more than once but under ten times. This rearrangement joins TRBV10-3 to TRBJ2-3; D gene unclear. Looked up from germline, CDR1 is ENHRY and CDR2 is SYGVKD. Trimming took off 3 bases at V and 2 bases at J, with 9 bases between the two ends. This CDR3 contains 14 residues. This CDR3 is CAISDKSNTDTQYF. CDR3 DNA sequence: TGTGCCATCAGTGACAAGTCCAACACAGATACGCAGTATTTT.

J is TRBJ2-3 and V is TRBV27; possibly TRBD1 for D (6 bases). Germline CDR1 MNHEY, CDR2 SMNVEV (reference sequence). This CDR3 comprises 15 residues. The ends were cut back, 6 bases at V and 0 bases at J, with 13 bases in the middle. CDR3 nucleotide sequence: TGTGCCAGCAGCGGTTACAGGGTGAGCACAGATACGCAGTATTTT. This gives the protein CASSGYRVSTDTQYF.

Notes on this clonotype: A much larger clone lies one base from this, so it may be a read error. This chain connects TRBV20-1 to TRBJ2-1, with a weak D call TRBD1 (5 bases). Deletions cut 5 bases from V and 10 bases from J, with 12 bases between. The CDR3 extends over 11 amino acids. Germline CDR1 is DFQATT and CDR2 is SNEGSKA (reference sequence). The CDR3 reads CSAFDSYEQFF. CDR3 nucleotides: TGCAGTGCTTTCGACAGCTACGAGCAGTTCTTC.

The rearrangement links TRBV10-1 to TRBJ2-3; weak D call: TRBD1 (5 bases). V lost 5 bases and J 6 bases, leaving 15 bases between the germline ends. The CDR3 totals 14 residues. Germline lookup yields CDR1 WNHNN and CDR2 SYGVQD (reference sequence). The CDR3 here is CASSLRVQWDTQYF. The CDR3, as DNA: TGCGCCAGCAGTCTCAGGGTCCAATGGGATACGCAGTATTTT.

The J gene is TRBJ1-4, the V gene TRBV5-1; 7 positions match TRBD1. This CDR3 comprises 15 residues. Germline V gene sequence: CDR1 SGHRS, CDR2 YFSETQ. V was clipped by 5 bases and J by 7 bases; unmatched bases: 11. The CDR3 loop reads CASSYDRDGGEKLFF. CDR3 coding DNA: TGCGCCAGCAGTTATGACAGGGATGGTGGTGAAAAACTGTTTTTT.

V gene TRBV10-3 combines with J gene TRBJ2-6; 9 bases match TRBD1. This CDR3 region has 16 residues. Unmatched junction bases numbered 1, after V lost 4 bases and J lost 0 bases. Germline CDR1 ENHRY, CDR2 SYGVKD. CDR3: CAISGQGGSGANVLTF. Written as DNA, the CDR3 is TGTGCCATCAGTGGACAGGGGGGCTCTGGGGCCAACGTCCTGACTTTC.

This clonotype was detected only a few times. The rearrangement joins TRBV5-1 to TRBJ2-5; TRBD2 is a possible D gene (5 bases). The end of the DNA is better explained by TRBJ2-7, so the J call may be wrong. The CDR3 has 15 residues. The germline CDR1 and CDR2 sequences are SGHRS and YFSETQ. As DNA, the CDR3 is TGCGCCAGCAGCTTGTTAAGAGGGAATGTGGGCGAGCAGTACTTC. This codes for CASSLLRGNVGEQYF.

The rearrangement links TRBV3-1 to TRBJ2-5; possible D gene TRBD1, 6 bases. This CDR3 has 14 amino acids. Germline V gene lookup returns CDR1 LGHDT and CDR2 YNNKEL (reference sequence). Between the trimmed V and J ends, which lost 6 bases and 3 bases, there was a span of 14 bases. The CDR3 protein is CASRTTGAEETQYF. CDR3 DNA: TGTGCCAGCAGAACGACAGGAGCCGAAGAGACCCAGTACTTC.

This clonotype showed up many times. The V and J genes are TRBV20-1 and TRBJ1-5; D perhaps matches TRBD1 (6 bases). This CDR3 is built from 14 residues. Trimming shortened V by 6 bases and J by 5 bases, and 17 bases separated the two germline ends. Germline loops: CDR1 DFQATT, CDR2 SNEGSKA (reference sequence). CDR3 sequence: CSALTGGRDQPQHF. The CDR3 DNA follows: TGCAGTGCCCTGACAGGCGGTAGGGATCAGCCCCAGCATTTT.

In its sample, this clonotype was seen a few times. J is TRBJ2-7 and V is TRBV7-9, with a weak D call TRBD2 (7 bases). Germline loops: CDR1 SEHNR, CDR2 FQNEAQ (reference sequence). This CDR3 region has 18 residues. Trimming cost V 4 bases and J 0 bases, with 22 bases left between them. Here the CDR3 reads CASSSDFFGGASSYEQYF. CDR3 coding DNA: TGTGCCAGCAGCTCAGACTTCTTTGGGGGGGCCTCCTCCTACGAGCAGTACTTC.